A single sample gave rise to the 9 T cell receptor beta chains below, sequenced in a study of regulatory T cells in long-lasting Graves disease. Time point here: persistent/refractory GD, antithyroid drugs over 5 years with positive TRAb. RNA isolated from PBMCs was used to make the TCR library. Construction of TCR beta libraries relied on iRepertoire HTBI primers and on Arm-PCR targeting CDR3 regions. TCRdb re-called the multiplex PCR reads through MiXCR, storing one row per CDR3 protein. Found here are a few hundred thousand distinct CDR3 sequences, 21% of them singletons; the top ten hold over 11%. This specimen was peripheral blood mononuclear cells (PBMCs), taken when the disease was refractory, from a patient treated with antithyroid drugs. These receptors all come from a female donor with Graves disease.

The genes are TRBV20-1 and TRBJ2-4; D gene ambiguous. There are 13 residues in the CDR3. CDR1 and CDR2 from the germline V gene are DFQATT and SNEGSKA (reference sequence). The germline V and J ends were trimmed by 1 base and 5 bases, with 9 bases remaining between them. CDR3 DNA sequence: TGCAGTGCTAGAGCCAGCGACCAAAACATTCAGTACTTC. Its translation is CSARASDQNIQYF.

This clonotype has just a few counts. The J gene is TRBJ1-1, the V gene TRBV9, with D perhaps TRBD1 (5 bases). CDR1 SGDLS and CDR2 YYNGEE come from the germline V gene. The CDR3 covers 12 residues. V was shortened by 3 bases and J by 6 bases, with 9 bases between the two germline ends. The CDR3: CASSGRGAEAFF. The CDR3 DNA follows: TGTGCCAGCAGCGGGCGGGGGGCTGAAGCTTTCTTT.

The chain carries TRBV2 and TRBJ2-1; 7 positions agree with TRBD1. CDR1 and CDR2 (germline): SNHLY, FYNNEI. Germline trimming cut 6 bases from V and 7 bases from J; bases unmatched to any gene: 9. CDR3 length equals 14 residues. CDR3 sequence: CASSEQGIGNEQFF. CDR3 DNA: TGTGCCAGCAGCGAACAGGGGATCGGGAATGAGCAGTTCTTC.

This clonotype turned up a few times. The gene calls are TRBV28 and TRBJ1-5; TRBD1 matches 7 bases. Looked up from germline, CDR1 is MDHEN and CDR2 is SYDVKM. Trimming took 8 bases from V and 3 from J; bases not matched to a gene: 13. This CDR3 comprises 16 residues. Written as DNA, the CDR3 is TGTGCCAGCCTTAAACCTGGGACAGTCTTCAATCAGCCCCAGCATTTT. The encoded protein is CASLKPGTVFNQPQHF. The whole variable domain, remainder taken from reference TRBV28 and TRBJ1-5, is DVKVTQSSRYLVKRTGEKVFLECVQDMDHENMFWYRQDPGLGLRLIYFSYDVKMKEKGDIPEGYSVSREKKERFSLILESASTNQTSMYLCASLKPGTVFNQPQHFGDGTRLSIL.

This clonotype has a count of ten or more. The chain recombines TRBV18 with TRBJ2-4; D call uncertain. Trimming left V 2 bases short and J 0 bases short, with 14 bases between. The germline CDR1 and CDR2 sequences are KGHSH and LQKENI. The CDR3 runs to 17 residues. The CDR3 nucleotides are TGTGCCAGCTCACCATCGGAAAAGGCCCTAGCCAAAAACATTCAGTACTTC. Protein: CASSPSEKALAKNIQYF.

At least ten counts were recorded for this clonotype. The chain has TRBV20-1 and TRBJ2-7; 7 bases line up with TRBD2. Unmatched junction bases numbered 10, after V lost 6 bases and J lost 5 bases. The CDR3 runs to 13 residues. The V gene's germline CDR1 is DFQATT and CDR2 SNEGSKA (reference sequence). The CDR3, as DNA: TGCAGTGCCCGCCTGGCGGGAGCGCACGAGCAGTACTTC. Protein sequence: CSARLAGAHEQYF.

This clonotype was counted ten times or more. A clone one base away is much larger, so this may be a read error. V usage is TRBV11-2 and J usage is TRBJ2-7, with TRBD1 as a possible D gene (6 bases). V dropped 0 bases and J dropped 5 bases, with 8 bases sitting between them. The CDR3 has 13 residues. The germline CDR1 and CDR2 sequences are SGHAT and FQNNGV. The CDR3 loop reads CASSLDRGHEQYF. In DNA, the CDR3 is TGTGCCAGCAGCTTAGACAGGGGCCACGAGCAGTACTTC. Based on the CDR3 plus reference TRBV11-2 and TRBJ2-7, the full variable domain is EAGVAQSPRYKIIEKRQSVAFWCNPISGHATLYWYQQILGQGPKLLIQFQNNGVVDDSQLPKDRFSAERLKGVDSTLKIQPAKLEDSAVYLCASSLDRGHEQYFGPGTRLTVT.

This clonotype was observed at least ten times. The J gene is TRBJ1-1, the V gene TRBV27, with D possibly TRBD1 on 6 matching bases. Germline CDR1 is MNHEY and CDR2 is SMNVEV (reference sequence). The CDR3 spans 14 residues. Trimming cost V 6 bases and J 3 bases, with 14 bases left between them. CDR3 region: CASSLSRGHTEAFF. The CDR3 nucleotides read TGTGCCAGCAGCCTAAGCAGGGGACACACTGAAGCTTTCTTT.

Notes on this clonotype: This may arise from a read error, as a much more abundant clone is one base away. This sequence joins TRBV7-2 and TRBJ2-2; a weak D match, TRBD1 (5 bases). The CDR3 runs 17 residues. Germline V gene lookup returns CDR1 SGHTA and CDR2 FQGNSA. The germline V and J ends were trimmed by 5 bases and 7 bases, with 23 bases remaining between them. CDR3 loop: CASSPARQTEKIGELFF. The CDR3, as DNA: TGTGCCAGCAGCCCGGCCCGACAGACAGAGAAGATCGGGGAGCTGTTTTTT.